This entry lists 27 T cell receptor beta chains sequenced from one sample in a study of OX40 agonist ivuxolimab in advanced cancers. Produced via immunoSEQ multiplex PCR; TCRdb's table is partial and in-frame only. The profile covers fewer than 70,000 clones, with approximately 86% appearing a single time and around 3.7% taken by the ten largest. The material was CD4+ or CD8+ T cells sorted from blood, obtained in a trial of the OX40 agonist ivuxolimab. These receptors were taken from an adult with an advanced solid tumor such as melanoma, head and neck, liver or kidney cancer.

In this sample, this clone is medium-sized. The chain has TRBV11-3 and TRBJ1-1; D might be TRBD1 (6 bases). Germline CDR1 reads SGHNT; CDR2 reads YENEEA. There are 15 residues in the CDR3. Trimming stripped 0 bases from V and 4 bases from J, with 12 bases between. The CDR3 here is CASSLEGAQGTEAFF. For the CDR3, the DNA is TGTGCCAGCAGCTTAGAGGGGGCGCAGGGCACTGAAGCTTTCTTT.

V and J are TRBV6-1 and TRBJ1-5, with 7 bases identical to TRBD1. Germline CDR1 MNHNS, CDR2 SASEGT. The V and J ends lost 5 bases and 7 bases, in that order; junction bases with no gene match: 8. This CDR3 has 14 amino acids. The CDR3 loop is CASSPQTGWQPQHF. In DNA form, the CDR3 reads TGTGCCAGCAGTCCACAGACAGGGTGGCAGCCCCAGCATTTT.

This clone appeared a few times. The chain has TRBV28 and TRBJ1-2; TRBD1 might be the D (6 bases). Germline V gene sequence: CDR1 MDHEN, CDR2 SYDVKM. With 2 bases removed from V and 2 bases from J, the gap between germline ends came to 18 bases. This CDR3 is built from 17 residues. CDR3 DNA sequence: TGTGCCAGCAGTTTACGGGCGGCAGGGGTTCGAAACTATGGCTACACCTTC. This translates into CASSLRAAGVRNYGYTF.

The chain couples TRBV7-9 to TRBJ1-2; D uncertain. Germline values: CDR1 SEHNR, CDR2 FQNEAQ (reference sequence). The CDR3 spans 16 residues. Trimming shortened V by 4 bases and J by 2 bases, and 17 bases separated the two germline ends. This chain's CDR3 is CASSSYGGVANYGYTF. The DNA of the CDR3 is TGTGCCAGCAGCTCCTATGGCGGCGTGGCGAACTATGGCTACACCTTC.

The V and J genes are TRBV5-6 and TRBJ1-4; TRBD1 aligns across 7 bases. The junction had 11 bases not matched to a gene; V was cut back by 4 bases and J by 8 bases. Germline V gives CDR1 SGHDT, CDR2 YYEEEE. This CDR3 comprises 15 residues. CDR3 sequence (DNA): TGTGCCAGCAGCATAACCGGGACAGCCCTAGAAAAACTGTTTTTT. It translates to CASSITGTALEKLFF.

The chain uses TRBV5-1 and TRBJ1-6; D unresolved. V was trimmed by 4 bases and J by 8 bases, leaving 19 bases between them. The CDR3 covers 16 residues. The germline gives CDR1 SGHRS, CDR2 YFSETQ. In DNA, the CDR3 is TGCGCCAGCAGCCCCCAACCCGGGAACACGGATTCACCCCTCCACTTT. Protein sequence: CASSPQPGNTDSPLHF. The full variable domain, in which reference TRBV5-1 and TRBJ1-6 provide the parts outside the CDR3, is KAGVTQTPRYLIKTRGQQVTLSCSPISGHRSVSWYQQTPGQGLQFLFEYFSETQRNKGNFPGRFSGRQFSNSRSEMNVSTLELGDSALYLCASSPQPGNTDSPLHFGNGTRLTVT.

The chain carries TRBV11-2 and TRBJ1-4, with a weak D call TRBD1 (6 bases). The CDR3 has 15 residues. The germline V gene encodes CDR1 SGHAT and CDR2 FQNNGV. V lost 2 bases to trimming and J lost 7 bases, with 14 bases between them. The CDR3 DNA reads TGTGCCAGCAGCTTACGGGGGGCGGGAGGTGAAAAACTGTTTTTT. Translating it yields CASSLRGAGGEKLFF. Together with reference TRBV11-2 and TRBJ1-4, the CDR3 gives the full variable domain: EAGVAQSPRYKIIEKRQSVAFWCNPISGHATLYWYQQILGQGPKLLIQFQNNGVVDDSQLPKDRFSAERLKGVDSTLKIQPAKLEDSAVYLCASSLRGAGGEKLFFGSGTQLSVL.

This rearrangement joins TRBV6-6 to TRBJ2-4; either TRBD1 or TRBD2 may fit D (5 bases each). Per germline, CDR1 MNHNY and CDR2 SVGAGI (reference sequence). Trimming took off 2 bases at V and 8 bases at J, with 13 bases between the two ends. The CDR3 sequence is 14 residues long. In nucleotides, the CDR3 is TGTGCCAGCAGTTACAATCCAGGGACGGACATTCAGTACTTC. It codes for CASSYNPGTDIQYF.

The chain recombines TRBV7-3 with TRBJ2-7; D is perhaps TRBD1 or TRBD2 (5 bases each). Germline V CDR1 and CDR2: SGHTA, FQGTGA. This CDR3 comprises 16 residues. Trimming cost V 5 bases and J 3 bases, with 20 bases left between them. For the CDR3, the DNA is TGTGCCAGCAGCCCGCTTGGGGGTGGGGAACACTACGAGCAGTACTTC. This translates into CASSPLGGGEHYEQYF.

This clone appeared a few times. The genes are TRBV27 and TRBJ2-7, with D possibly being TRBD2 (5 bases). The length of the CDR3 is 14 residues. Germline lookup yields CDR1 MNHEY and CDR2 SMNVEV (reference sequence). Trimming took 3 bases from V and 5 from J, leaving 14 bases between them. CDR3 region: CASSLKPSSHEQYF. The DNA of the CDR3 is TGTGCCAGCAGTTTGAAGCCTAGCTCGCACGAGCAGTACTTC.

The CDR3 sequence is CASSLDFGQGSKTQHF. The CDR3 DNA sequence: TGTGCCAGCAGCTTAGATTTTGGACAGGGTTCAAAGACCCAGCATTTT. The rearrangement uses TRBV7-9 and TRBJ1-5; 8 bases map to TRBD1. Germline V gene lookup returns CDR1 SEHNR and CDR2 FQNEAQ (reference sequence). V trimming: 1 base; J trimming: 11 bases; junction bases outside the gene matches: 13. CDR3 length equals 16 residues.

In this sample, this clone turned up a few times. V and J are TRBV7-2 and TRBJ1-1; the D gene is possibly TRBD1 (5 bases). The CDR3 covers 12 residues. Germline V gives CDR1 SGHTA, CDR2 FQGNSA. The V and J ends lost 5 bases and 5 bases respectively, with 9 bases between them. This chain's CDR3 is CASSPGWTEAFF. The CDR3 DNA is TGTGCCAGCAGCCCAGGGTGGACTGAAGCTTTCTTT.

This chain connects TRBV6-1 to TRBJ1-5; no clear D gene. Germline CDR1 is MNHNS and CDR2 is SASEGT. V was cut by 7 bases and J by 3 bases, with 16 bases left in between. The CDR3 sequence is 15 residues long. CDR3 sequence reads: CASIPARTVNQPQHF. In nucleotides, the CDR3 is TGTGCCAGCATTCCAGCTCGGACGGTCAATCAGCCCCAGCATTTT.

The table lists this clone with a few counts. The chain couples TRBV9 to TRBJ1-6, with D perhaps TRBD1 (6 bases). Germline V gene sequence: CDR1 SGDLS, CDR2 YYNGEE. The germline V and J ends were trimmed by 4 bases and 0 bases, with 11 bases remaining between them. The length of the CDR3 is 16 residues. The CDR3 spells CASSPRTDSYNSPLHF. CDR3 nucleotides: TGTGCCAGCAGCCCTCGGACAGACTCCTATAATTCACCCCTCCACTTT.

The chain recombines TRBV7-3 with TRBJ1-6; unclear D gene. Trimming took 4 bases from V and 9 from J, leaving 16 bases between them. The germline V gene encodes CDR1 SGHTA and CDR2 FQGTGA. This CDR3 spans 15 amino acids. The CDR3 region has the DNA TGTGCCAGCAGCTCCCAGGCGGGGAGTGGTTCACCCCTCCACTTT. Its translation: CASSSQAGSGSPLHF.

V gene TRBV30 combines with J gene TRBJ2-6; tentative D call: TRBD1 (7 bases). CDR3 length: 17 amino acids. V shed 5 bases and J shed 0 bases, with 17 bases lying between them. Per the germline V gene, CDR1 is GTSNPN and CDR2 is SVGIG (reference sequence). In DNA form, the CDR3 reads TGTGCCTGGCGGCCAGGGGGGCAGTTCTCTGGGGCCAACGTCCTGACTTTC. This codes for CAWRPGGQFSGANVLTF.

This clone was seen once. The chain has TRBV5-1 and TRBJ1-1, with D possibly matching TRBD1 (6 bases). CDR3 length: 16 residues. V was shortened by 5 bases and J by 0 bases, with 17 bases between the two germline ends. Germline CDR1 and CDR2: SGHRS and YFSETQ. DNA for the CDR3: TGCGCCAGCAGTCATCAGGGGAGAGGGATGAACACTGAAGCTTTCTTT. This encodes CASSHQGRGMNTEAFF.

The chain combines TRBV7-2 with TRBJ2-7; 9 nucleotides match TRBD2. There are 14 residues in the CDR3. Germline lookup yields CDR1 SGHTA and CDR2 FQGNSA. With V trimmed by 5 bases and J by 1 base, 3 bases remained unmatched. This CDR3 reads CASSHTSGSYEQYF. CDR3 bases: TGTGCCAGCAGCCACACTAGCGGGTCCTACGAGCAGTACTTC.

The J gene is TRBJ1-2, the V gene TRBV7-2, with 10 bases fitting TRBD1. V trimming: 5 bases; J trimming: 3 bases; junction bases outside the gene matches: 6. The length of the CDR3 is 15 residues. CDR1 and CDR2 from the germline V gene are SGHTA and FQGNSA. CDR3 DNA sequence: TGTGCCAGCAGCCCCAGACAGGGGGCAGACTATGGCTACACCTTC. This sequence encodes CASSPRQGADYGYTF. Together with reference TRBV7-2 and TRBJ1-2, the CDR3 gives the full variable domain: GAGVSQSPSNKVTEKGKDVELRCDPISGHTALYWYRQSLGQGLEFLIYFQGNSAPDKSGLPSDRFSAERTGGSVSTLTIQRTQQEDSAVYLCASSPRQGADYGYTFGSGTRLTVV.

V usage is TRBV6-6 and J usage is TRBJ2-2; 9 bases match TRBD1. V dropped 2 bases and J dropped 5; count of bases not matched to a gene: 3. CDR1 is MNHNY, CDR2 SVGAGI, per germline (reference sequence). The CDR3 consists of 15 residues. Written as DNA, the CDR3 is TGTGCCAGCAGTTACGGACAGGGGAGGACCGGGGAGCTGTTTTTT. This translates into CASSYGQGRTGELFF.

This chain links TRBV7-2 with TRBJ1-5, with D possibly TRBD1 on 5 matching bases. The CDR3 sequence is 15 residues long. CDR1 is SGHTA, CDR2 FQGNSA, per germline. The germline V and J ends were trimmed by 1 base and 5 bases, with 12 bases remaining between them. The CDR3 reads CASSLEGAWDQPQHF. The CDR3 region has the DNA TGTGCCAGCAGCTTAGAAGGGGCGTGGGATCAGCCCCAGCATTTT.

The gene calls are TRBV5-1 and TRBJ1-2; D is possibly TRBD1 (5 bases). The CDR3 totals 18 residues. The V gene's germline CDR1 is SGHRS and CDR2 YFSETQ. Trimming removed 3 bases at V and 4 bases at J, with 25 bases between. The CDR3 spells CASSSSETVRRSSYGYTF. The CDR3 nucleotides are TGCGCCAGCAGCTCTAGCGAGACAGTCCGTCGGAGTTCCTATGGCTACACCTTC. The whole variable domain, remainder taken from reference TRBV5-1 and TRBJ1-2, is KAGVTQTPRYLIKTRGQQVTLSCSPISGHRSVSWYQQTPGQGLQFLFEYFSETQRNKGNFPGRFSGRQFSNSRSEMNVSTLELGDSALYLCASSSSETVRRSSYGYTFGSGTRLTVV.

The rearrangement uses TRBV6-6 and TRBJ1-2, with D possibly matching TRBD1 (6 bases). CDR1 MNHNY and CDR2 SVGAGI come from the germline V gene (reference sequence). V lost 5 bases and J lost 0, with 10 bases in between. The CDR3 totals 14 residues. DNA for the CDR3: TGTGCCAGCAGTATACAGGGCCCTAACTATGGCTACACCTTC. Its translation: CASSIQGPNYGYTF.

The CDR3 DNA reads as TGTGCCAGCAGCCGGACAGGAGGCGTTGACTATGGCTACACCTTC. It is translated as CASSRTGGVDYGYTF. The chain carries TRBV7-3 and TRBJ1-2; the match to TRBD1 covers 7 bases. The CDR3 sequence is 15 residues long. Trimming removed 5 bases from V and 3 bases from J; junction bases left unmatched: 9. Per germline, CDR1 SGHTA and CDR2 FQGTGA.

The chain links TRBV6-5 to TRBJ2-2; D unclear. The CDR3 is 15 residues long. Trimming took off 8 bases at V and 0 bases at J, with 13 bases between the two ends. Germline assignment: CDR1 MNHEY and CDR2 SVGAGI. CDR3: CASSPMNANTGELFF. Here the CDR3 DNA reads TGTGCCAGCTCTCCTATGAACGCGAACACCGGGGAGCTGTTTTTT.

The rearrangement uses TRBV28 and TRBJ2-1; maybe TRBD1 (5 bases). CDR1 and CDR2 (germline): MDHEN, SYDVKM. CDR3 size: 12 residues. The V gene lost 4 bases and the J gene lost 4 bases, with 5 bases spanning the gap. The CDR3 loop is CASSYRYNEQFF. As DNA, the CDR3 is TGTGCCAGCAGTTACAGGTACAATGAGCAGTTCTTC.

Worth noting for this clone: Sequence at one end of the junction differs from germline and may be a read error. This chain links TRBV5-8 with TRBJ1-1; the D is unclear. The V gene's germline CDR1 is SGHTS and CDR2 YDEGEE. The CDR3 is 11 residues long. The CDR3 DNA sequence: TGTGCCAGCAGCTTGAACATTGAAGCTTTCTTT. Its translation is CASSLNIEAFF.